Listed below are T cell receptor beta chains from one sample, sequenced in a study of OX40 agonist ivuxolimab in advanced cancers. Generated by immunoSEQ multiplex PCR, the TCRdb table keeps only in-frame clones and is missing some. The table lists roughly 77,000 clones, approximately 84% of them singletons. Sample: CD4+ or CD8+ T cells sorted from blood, taken in a trial of the OX40 agonist ivuxolimab. All receptors derive from an adult with an advanced solid tumor such as melanoma, head and neck, liver or kidney cancer. CDR3s include the opening cysteine and the closing phenylalanine or tryptophan. The D gene is left open where the match is weak. The listing skips clone size in some rows; elsewhere it reads once, few, many or a size class.

>-|TRBJ1-1|TRBV10-3|-
CAIRGSLNTEAFF
TGTGCCATCCGAGGGTCGCTGAACACTGAAGCTTTCTTT
>-|TRBJ2-3|TRBV7-9|-
CASSNRGPFSSTDTQYF
TGTGCCAGCAGCAACCGGGGGCCTTTTTCTAGCACAGATACGCAGTATTTT
>-|TRBJ1-5|TRBV11-2|-
CASSFTDRNQPQHF
TGTGCCAGCAGCTTTACCGACAGGAATCAGCCCCAGCATTTT
>once|TRBJ1-1|TRBV18|-
CASSFTESGENTEAFF
TGTGCCAGCTCATTTACGGAGTCCGGAGAGAACACTGAAGCTTTCTTT
>-|TRBJ2-3|TRBV7-2|TRBD2
CASSFVGTSGSTDTQYF
TGTGCCAGCAGCTTCGTCGGCACTAGCGGAAGCACAGATACGCAGTATTTT
>-|TRBJ1-1|TRBV7-9|-
CASSSDGRGTEAFF
TGTGCCAGCAGCTCGGACGGACGGGGCACTGAAGCTTTCTTT
>-|TRBJ2-6|TRBV19|-
CASNPRTVPRANVLTF
TGTGCCAGTAATCCCCGGACAGTCCCAAGGGCCAACGTCCTGACTTTC
>-|TRBJ2-2|TRBV27|TRBD2
CASSPLLTSGRALGELFF
TGTGCCAGCAGTCCTCTCCTGACTAGCGGGAGGGCCCTCGGGGAGCTGTTTTTT
>-|TRBJ1-4|TRBV5-4|TRBD1
CASSPDDRDRDEKLFF
TGTGCCAGCAGCCCGGACGACCGGGACAGGGATGAAAAACTGTTTTTT
>few|TRBJ2-2|TRBV6-4|TRBD2
CASSDGGDTGELFF
TGTGCCAGCAGTGACGGGGGGGACACCGGGGAGCTGTTTTTT